Below, one TCR beta chain is given with its context. Germline CDR1 and CDR2: SGHAT and FQNNGV. The CDR3 has 13 residues. V lost 2 bases to trimming and J lost 4 bases; unmatched junction nucleotides: 2. This record comes from a study of blood T cell repertoires in COVID-19. The overall study: Sources were T cells, B-cell-depleted T cells, or PBMCs; the material itself was cDNA or gDNA.

The method was immunoSEQ multiplex PCR; TCRdb's version includes in-frame clones alone and lacks a portion of them. The sample lists 150,000 or so clones, about 85% seen once, with approximately 8% in the top ten. Participants, roughly 18 to 89 years old, spanned around 26 US areas. Cohort 3 recovered donors had two negative PCRs, clearance, or symptom resolution. V gene TRBV11-2 combines with J gene TRBJ2-7, with 7 positions matching TRBD2. This receptor was taken from a woman between 45 and 60 years old who had recovered from COVID-19. The sequenced sample consisted of PBMCs or T cells enriched from blood (not recorded which). CDR3 protein: CASSLSGAYEQYF. The CDR3 region has the DNA TGTGCCAGCAGCTTAAGCGGGGCATACGAGCAGTACTTC.